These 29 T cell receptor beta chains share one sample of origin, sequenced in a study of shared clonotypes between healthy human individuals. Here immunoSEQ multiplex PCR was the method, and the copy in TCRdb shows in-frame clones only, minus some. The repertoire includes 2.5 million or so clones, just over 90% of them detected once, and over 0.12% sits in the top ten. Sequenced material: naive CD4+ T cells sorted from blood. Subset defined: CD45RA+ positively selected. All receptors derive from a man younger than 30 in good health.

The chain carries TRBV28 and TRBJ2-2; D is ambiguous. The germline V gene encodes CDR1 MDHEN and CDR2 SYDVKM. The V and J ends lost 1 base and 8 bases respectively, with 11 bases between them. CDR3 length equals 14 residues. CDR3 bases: TGTGCCAGCAGTTTATTACAGTTAAGAGGGGAGCTGTTTTTT. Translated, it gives CASSLLQLRGELFF.

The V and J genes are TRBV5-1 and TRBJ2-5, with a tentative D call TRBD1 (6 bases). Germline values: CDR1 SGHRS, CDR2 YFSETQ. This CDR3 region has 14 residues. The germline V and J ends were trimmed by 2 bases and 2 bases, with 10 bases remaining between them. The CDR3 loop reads CASSFSGQQETQYF. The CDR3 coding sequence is TGCGCCAGCAGCTTTTCAGGACAGCAAGAGACCCAGTACTTC.

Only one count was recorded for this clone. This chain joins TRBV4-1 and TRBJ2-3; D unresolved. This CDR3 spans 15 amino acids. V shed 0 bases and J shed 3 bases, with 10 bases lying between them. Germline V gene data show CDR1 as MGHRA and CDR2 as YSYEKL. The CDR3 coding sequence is TGCGCCAGCAGCCAAGATTTGGAGATAACAGATACGCAGTATTTT. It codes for CASSQDLEITDTQYF.

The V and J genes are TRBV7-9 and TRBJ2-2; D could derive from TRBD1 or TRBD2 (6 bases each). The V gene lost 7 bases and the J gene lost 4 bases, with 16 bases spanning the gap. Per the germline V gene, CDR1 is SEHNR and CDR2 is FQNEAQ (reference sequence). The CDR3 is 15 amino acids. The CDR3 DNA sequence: TGTGCCAGCACCGAAGGGGGGCGCGGCACCGGGGAGCTGTTTTTT. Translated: CASTEGGRGTGELFF.

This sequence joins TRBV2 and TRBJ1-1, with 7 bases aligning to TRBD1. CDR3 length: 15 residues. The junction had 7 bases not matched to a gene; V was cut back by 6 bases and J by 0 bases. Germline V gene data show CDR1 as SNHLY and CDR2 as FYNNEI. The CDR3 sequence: CASRWGQSLNTEAFF. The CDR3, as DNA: TGTGCCAGCAGGTGGGGACAGTCCCTGAACACTGAAGCTTTCTTT.

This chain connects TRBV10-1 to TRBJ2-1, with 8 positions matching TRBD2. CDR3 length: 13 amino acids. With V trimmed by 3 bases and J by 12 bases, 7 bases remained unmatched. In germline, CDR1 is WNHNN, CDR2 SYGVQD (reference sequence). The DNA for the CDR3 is TGCGCCAGCAGTGACGGGGGGGCAATGAGGCAGTTCTTC. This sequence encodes CASSDGGAMRQFF.

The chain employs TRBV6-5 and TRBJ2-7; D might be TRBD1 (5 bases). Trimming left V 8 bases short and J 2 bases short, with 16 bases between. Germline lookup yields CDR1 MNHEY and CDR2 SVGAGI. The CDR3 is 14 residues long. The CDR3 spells CASALEAGPYEQYF. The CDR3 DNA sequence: TGTGCCAGCGCCCTTGAAGCAGGGCCCTACGAGCAGTACTTC.

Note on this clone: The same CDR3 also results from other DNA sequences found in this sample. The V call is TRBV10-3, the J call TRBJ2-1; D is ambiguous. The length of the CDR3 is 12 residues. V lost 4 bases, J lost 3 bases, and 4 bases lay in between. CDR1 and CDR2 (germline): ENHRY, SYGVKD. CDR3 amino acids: CAISGSYNEQFF. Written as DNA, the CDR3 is TGTGCCATCAGTGGCAGCTACAATGAGCAGTTCTTC.

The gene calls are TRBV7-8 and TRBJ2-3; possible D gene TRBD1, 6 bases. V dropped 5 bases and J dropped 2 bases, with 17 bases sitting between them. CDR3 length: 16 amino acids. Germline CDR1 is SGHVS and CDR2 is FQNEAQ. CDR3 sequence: CASSRVQGWTTDTQYF. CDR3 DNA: TGTGCCAGCAGCCGGGTGCAGGGGTGGACCACAGATACGCAGTATTTT.

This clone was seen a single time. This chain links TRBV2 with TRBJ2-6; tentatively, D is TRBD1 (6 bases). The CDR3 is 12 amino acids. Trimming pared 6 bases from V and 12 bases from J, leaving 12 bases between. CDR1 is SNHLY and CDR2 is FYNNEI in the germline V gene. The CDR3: CASRDSLSVLTF. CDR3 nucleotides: TGTGCCAGCAGGGACAGTTTAAGCGTCCTGACTTTC.

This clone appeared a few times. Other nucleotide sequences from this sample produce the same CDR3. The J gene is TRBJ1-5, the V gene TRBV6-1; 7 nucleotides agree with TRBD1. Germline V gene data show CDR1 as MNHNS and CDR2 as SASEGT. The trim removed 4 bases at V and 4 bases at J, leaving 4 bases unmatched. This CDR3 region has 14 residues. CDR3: CASSGDRVNQPQHF. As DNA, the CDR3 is TGTGCCAGCAGTGGAGACAGGGTTAATCAGCCCCAGCATTTT.

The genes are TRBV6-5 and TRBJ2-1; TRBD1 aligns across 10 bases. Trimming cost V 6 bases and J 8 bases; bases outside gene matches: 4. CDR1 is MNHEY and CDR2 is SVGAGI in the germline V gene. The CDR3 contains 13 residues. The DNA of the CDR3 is TGTGCCAGCAGGGGACAGGGGTGGGATGAGCAGTTCTTC. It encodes CASRGQGWDEQFF.

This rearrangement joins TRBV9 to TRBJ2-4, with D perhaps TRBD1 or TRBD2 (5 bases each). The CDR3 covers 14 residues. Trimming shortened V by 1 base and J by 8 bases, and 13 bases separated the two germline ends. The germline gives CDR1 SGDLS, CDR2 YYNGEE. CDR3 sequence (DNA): TGTGCCAGCAGCGTACGACGGGAAGGGGACATTCAGTACTTC. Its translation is CASSVRREGDIQYF.

CDR3 nucleotide sequence: TGTGCCATCAGTGAATTGAGCGGGAGGATCCACAATGAGCAGTTCTTC. Translating it yields CAISELSGRIHNEQFF. The chain is built from TRBV10-3 and TRBJ2-1; 9 bases are shared with TRBD2. The V segment lost 3 bases and the J segment 5 bases; nucleotides outside the gene matches: 8. CDR3 size: 16 residues. Germline V gene lookup returns CDR1 ENHRY and CDR2 SYGVKD.

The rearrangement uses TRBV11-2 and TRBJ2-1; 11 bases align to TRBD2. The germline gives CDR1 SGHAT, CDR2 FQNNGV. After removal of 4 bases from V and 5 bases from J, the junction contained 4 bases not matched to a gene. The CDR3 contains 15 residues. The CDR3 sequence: CASSSGTSGHNEQFF. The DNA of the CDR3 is TGTGCCAGCAGCTCCGGGACTAGCGGCCACAATGAGCAGTTCTTC.

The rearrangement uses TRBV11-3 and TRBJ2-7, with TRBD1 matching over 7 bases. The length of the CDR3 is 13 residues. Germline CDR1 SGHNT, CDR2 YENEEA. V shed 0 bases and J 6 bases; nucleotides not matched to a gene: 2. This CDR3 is CASSLEAGGEQYF. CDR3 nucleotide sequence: TGTGCCAGCAGCTTAGAGGCAGGGGGCGAGCAGTACTTC.

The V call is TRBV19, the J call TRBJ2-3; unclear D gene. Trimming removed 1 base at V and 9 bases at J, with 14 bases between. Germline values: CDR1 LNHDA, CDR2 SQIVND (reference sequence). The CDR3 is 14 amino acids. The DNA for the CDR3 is TGTGCCAGTAGTATAGGTTGGGTCAGAGCGACGCAGTATTTT. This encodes CASSIGWVRATQYF. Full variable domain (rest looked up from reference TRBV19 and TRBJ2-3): DGGITQSPKYLFRKEGQNVTLSCEQNLNHDAMYWYRQDPGQGLRLIYYSQIVNDFQKGDIAEGYSVSREKKESFPLTVTSAQKNPTAFYLCASSIGWVRATQYFGPGTRLTVL.

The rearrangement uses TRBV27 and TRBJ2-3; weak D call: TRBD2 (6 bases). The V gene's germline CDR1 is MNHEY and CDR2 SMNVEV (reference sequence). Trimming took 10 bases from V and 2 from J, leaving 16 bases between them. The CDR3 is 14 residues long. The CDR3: CATRAGYLTDTQYF. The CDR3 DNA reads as TGTGCCACTCGAGCGGGCTACCTCACAGATACGCAGTATTTT.

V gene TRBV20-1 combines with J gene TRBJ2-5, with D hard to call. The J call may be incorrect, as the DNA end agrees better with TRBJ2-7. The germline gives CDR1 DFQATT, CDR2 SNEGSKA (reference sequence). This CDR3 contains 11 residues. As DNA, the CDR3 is TGCAGTGCTAGGGATCGCAACGAGCAGTACTTC. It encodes CSARDRNEQYF.

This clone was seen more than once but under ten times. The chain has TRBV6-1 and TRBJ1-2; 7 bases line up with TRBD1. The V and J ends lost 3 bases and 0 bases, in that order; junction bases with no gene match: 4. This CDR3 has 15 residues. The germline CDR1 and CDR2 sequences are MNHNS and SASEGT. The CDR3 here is CASSEGQGANYGYTF. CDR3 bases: TGTGCCAGCAGTGAGGGGCAGGGGGCTAACTATGGCTACACCTTC.

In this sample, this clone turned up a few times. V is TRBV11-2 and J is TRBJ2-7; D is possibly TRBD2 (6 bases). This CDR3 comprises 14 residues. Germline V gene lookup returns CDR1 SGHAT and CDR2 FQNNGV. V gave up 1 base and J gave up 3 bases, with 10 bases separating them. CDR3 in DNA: TGTGCCAGCAGCTTAGGTGGGGGGATCTACGAGCAGTACTTC. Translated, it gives CASSLGGGIYEQYF.

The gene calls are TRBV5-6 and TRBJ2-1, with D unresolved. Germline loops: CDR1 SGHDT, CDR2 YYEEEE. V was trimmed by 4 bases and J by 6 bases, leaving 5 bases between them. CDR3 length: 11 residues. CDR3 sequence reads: CASSEANEQFF. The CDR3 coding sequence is TGTGCCAGCAGCGAGGCCAATGAGCAGTTCTTC.

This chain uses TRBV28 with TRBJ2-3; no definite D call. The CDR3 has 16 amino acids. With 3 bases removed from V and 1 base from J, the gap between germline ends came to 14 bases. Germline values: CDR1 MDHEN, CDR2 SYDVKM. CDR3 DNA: TGTGCCAGCAGTTTCGGCCAGCTTGATGGCACAGATACGCAGTATTTT. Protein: CASSFGQLDGTDTQYF.

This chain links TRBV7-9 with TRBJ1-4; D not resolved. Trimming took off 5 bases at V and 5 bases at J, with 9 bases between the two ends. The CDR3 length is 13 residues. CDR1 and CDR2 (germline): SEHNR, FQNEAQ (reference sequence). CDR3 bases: TGTGCCAGCAGCGGCTACGTAAATGAAAAACTGTTTTTT. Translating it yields CASSGYVNEKLFF.

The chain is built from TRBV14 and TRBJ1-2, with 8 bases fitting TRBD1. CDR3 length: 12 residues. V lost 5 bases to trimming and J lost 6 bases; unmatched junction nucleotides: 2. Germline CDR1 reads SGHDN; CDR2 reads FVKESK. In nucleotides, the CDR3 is TGTGCCAGCAGCAGGGACAGGAATGGCTACACCTTC. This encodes CASSRDRNGYTF. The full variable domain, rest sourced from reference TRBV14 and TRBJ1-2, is EAGVTQFPSHSVIEKGQTVTLRCDPISGHDNLYWYRRVMGKEIKFLLHFVKESKQDESGMPNNRFLAERTGGTYSTLKVQPAELEDSGVYFCASSRDRNGYTFGSGTRLTVV.

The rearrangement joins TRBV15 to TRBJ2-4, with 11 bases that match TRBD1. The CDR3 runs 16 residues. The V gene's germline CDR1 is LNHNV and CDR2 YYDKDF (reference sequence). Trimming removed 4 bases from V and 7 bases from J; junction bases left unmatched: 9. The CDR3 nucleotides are TGTGCCACCAGCACTCAGGACAGGGGGCGGAATAACATTCAGTACTTC. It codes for CATSTQDRGRNNIQYF.

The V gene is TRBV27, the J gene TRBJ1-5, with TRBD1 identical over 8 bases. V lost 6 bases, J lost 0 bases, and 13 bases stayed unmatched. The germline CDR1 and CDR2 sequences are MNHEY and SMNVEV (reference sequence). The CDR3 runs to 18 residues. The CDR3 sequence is CASRYRGTGGYSNQPQHF. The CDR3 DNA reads TGTGCCAGCAGATACCGTGGGACAGGAGGATATAGCAATCAGCCCCAGCATTTT.

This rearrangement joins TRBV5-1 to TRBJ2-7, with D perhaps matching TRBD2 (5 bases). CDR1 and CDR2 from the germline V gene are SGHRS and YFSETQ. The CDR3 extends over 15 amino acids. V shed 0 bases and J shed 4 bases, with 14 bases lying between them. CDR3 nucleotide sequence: TGCGCCAGCAGCTTGGAAGAGGGATTGGTGTACGAGCAGTACTTC. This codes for CASSLEEGLVYEQYF.

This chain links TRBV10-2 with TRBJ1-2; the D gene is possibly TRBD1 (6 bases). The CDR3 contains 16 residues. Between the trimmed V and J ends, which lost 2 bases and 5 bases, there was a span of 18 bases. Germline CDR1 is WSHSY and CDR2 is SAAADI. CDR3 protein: CASSEPRTEEVYGYTF. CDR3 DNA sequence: TGCGCCAGCAGTGAGCCACGGACAGAGGAGGTATATGGCTACACCTTC.